Below, one T cell receptor (beta chain) is given with its context. Its antigen remains unknown. This sample was included in a study of T cells after yellow fever vaccination. The V segment lost 7 bases and the J segment 3 bases; nucleotides outside the gene matches: 12. CDR1 is MNHEY and CDR2 is SVGEGT in the germline V gene. The CDR3 extends over 17 amino acids. TCRdb re-called the 5' RACE reads through MiXCR, storing one row per CDR3 protein. The top ten hold more than 13% of the sample, which has 500,000 to 650,000 distinct CDR3 sequences, approximately 13% seen once. Broader study findings: In post-booster samples, most primary-vaccination clones reappeared (approximately 97% CD4, 88% CD8). It was a small share of clonotypes that appeared in both CD4 and CD8 compartments.

This TCR was recovered from a man aged 30 to 45 who received the YFV17D yellow fever vaccine. The source was PBMCs, collected on the day of the yellow fever booster vaccination. The chain carries TRBV6-2 or TRBV6-3 and TRBJ2-3; the match to TRBD2 covers 11 bases. CDR3 sequence reads: CASTPSTSGIRTDTQYF. DNA of the CDR3: TGTGCCAGCACCCCGTCGACTAGCGGGATTCGGACAGATACGCAGTATTTT.